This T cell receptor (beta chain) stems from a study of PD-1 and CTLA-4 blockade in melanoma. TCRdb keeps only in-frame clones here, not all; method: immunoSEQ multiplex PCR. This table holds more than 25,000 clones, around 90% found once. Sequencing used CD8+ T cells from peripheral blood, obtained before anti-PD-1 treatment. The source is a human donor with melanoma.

CDR3 DNA: TGTGCCAGCATCTTGAACACTGAAGCTTTCTTT. Its protein product is CASILNTEAFF. The chain combines TRBV28 with TRBJ1-1; D is undetermined. Trimming pared 7 bases from V and 0 bases from J, leaving 3 bases between. From germline, CDR1 is MDHEN and CDR2 SYDVKM. This CDR3 is built from 11 residues.